This TCR beta chain was profiled in a study of blood T cell repertoires in COVID-19. Libraries were prepared by immunoSEQ multiplex PCR; TCRdb keeps only in-frame clonotypes and omits some of them. The sample has hundreds of thousands of clones; 83% are singletons. The CDR3 sequence is 18 residues long. V gave up 4 bases and J gave up 0 bases; unmatched junction bases: 5. Per germline, CDR1 LGHDT and CDR2 YNNKEL (reference sequence). The chain has TRBV3-1 (or the pseudogene TRBV3-2) and TRBJ2-1; 14 positions match TRBD2. The source material was PBMCs or T cells enriched from blood (not recorded which). The origin of this receptor is a woman aged 45-65 years who had been exposed to COVID-19. The CDR3 nucleotides read TGTGCCAGCAGCCTCGGACTAGCGGGGGGTAGCTCCTACAATGAGCAGTTCTTC. This gives the protein CASSLGLAGGSSYNEQFF.